The 8 T cell receptor beta chains given below trace back to one sample, sequenced in a study of technical replicates of blood from a few donors. TCRdb's table, derived via immunoSEQ multiplex PCR, lists solely in-frame clones and lacks some. The sample has 80,000 to 95,000 clones, around 96% seen once. The sequenced sample was T cells isolated from PBMCs. Every receptor here comes from a human donor in good health.

The CDR3 nucleotides are TGCGCCAGCAGCTTATCAGGGGACACTGAAGCTTTCTTT. Encoded protein: CASSLSGDTEAFF. The chain carries TRBV5-1 and TRBJ1-1; the D gene is possibly TRBD1 (6 bases). The CDR3 is made up of 13 amino acids. The germline V gene has CDR1 SGHRS and CDR2 YFSETQ. The V and J ends lost 2 bases and 3 bases respectively, with 8 bases between them.

The chain couples TRBV18 to TRBJ1-5; D gene ambiguous. The CDR3 contains 13 residues. CDR1 and CDR2 (germline): KGHSH, LQKENI. V lost 6 bases and J lost 5, with 11 bases in between. Here the CDR3 reads CASSLIIDQPQHF. The CDR3 nucleotides are TGTGCCAGCTCGCTAATCATAGATCAGCCCCAGCATTTT.

The rearrangement joins TRBV4-3 to TRBJ2-7; tentatively, D is TRBD2 (6 bases). CDR3 length equals 16 residues. Germline V gives CDR1 LGHNA, CDR2 YSLEER. The ends were cut back, 0 bases at V and 3 bases at J, with 15 bases in the middle. CDR3 bases: TGCGCCAGCAGCCAAGAACACAGGTGGGGGGTCTACGAGCAGTACTTC. Translated: CASSQEHRWGVYEQYF.

Only one count was recorded for this clone. The gene calls are TRBV10-3 and TRBJ1-1, with a weak D call TRBD1 (5 bases). This CDR3 contains 12 residues. Germline V CDR1 and CDR2: ENHRY, SYGVKD. The V end was cut by 10 bases, the J end by 6 bases, with 15 bases between. CDR3 sequence (DNA): TGTGCCACCCGGGGGGTTACCTCTGAAGCTTTCTTT. It is translated as CATRGVTSEAFF.

J is TRBJ1-2 and V is TRBV6-6; 9 bases are shared with TRBD1. V shed 8 bases and J 0 bases; nucleotides not matched to a gene: 10. Germline V gene lookup returns CDR1 MNHNY and CDR2 SVGAGI (reference sequence). CDR3 size: 16 residues. Written as DNA, the CDR3 is TGTGCCAGCGATCACAGGGGGCGTAAGGCTAACTATGGCTACACCTTC. Protein: CASDHRGRKANYGYTF.

This sequence joins TRBV7-3 and TRBJ2-2, with D possibly matching TRBD1 (6 bases). The germline V and J ends were trimmed by 5 bases and 5 bases, with 12 bases remaining between them. From germline, CDR1 is SGHTA and CDR2 FQGTGA. This CDR3 region has 14 residues. The CDR3 bases are TGTGCCAGCAGCCTCCTAGGGGGTACCGGGGAGCTGTTTTTT. Protein sequence: CASSLLGGTGELFF.

The chain couples TRBV11-2 to TRBJ2-2, with D possibly matching TRBD2 (6 bases). There are 13 residues in the CDR3. Between the trimmed V and J ends, which lost 10 bases and 5 bases, there was a span of 14 bases. Germline V gene data show CDR1 as SGHAT and CDR2 as FQNNGV. The CDR3 DNA reads as TGTGCCACAGACAGACTAGGGACCGGGGAGCTGTTTTTT. Protein sequence: CATDRLGTGELFF.

This chain links TRBV4-3 with TRBJ1-4; no clear D gene. Trimming removed 6 bases from V and 0 bases from J, with 23 bases in between. The CDR3 length is 19 residues. Per germline, CDR1 LGHNA and CDR2 YSLEER. The CDR3 DNA follows: TGCGCCAGCAGTTTCAAGTACGGGGATTACAGCACAACTAATGAAAAACTGTTTTTT. This codes for CASSFKYGDYSTTNEKLFF.